The text below deals with one T cell receptor beta chain. This record belongs to a study of blood T cell repertoires in COVID-19. The method was immunoSEQ multiplex PCR; TCRdb's version includes in-frame clones alone and lacks a portion of them. The table has 250,000 to 300,000 clones, roughly 90% seen once; the top ten hold 1.7%. The origin of this receptor is a woman aged 40 to 50 who had recovered from COVID-19. The sample taken for sequencing was PBMCs or T cells enriched from blood (not recorded which).

The CDR3 DNA reads as TGTGCCAGTTCCGACAGTTGGGCCAACGTCCTGACTTTC. As protein: CASSDSWANVLTF. This chain joins TRBV19 and TRBJ2-6; the D gene is possibly TRBD1 (5 bases). Trimming left V 8 bases short and J 5 bases short, with 10 bases between. The germline CDR1 and CDR2 sequences are LNHDA and SQIVND (reference sequence). The CDR3 length is 13 residues.